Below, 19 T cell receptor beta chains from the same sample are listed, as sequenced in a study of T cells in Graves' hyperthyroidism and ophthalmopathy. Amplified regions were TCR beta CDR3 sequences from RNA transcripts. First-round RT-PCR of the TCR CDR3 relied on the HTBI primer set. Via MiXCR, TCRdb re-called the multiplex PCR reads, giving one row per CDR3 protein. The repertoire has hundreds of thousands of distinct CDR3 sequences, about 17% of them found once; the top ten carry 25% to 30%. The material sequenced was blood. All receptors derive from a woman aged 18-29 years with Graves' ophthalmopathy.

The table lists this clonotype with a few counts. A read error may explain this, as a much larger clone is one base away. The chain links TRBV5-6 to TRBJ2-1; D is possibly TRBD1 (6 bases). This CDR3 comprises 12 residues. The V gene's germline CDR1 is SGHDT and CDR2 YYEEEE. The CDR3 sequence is CASSLTGNEQLF. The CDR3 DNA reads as TGTGCCAGCAGCTTGACAGGGAATGAGCAGCTCTTC.

CDR3 coding DNA: TGTGCCAGCACCGGCAGGGGCCTTTACAATGAGCAGTTCTTC. This encodes CASTGRGLYNEQFF. The rearrangement links TRBV6-2 or TRBV6-3 to TRBJ2-1, with TRBD1 as a possible D gene (6 bases). V lost 7 bases and J lost 4, with 14 bases in between. CDR1 and CDR2 from the germline V gene are MNHEY and SVGEGT. CDR3 size: 14 residues.

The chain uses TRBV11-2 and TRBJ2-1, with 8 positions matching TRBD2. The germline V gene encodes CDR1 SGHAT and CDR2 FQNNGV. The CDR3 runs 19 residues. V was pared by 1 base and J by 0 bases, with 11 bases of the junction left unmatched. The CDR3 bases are TGTGCCAGCAGCTTAGGGGGCACTAGCGGACCTCGCTCCTACAATGAGCAGTTCTTC. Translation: CASSLGGTSGPRSYNEQFF.

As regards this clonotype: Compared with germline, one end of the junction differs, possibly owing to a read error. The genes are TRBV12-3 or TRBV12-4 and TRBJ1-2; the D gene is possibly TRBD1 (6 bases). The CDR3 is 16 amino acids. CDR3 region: CASSFALLTDSHGHTF. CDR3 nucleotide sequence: TGTGCCAGCAGTTTCGCTCTTCTTACGGACAGCCATGGCCACACCTTC.

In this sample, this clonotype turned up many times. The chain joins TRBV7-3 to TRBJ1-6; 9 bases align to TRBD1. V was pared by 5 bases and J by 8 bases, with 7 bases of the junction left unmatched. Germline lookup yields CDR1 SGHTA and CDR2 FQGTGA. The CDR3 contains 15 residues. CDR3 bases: TGTGCCAGCAGCAAACAGGGGGCGCGGGATTCACCCCTCCACTTT. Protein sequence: CASSKQGARDSPLHF.

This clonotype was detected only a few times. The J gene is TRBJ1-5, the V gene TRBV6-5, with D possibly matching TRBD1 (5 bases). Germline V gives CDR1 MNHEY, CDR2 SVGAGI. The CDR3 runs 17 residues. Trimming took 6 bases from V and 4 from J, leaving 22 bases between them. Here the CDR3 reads CASRRAGAWALNQPQHF. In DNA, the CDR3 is TGTGCCAGCAGGAGAGCCGGGGCATGGGCACTAAATCAGCCCCAGCATTTT.

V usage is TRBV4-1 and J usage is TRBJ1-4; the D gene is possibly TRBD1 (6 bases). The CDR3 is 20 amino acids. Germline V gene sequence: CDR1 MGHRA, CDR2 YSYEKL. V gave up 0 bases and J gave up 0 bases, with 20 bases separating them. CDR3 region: CASSQDPPGAMVATNEKLFF. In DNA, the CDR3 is TGCGCCAGCAGCCAAGATCCCCCAGGGGCAATGGTAGCAACTAATGAAAAACTGTTTTTT.

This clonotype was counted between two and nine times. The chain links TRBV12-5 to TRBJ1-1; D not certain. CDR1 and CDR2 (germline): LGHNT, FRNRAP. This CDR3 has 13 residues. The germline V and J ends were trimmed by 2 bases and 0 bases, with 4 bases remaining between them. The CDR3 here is CASGLQVNTEAFF. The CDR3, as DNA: TGTGCTAGTGGTTTGCAGGTGAACACTGAAGCTTTCTTT. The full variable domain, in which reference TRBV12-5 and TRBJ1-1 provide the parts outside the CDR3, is DARVTQTPRHKVTEMGQEVTMRCQPILGHNTVFWYRQTMMQGLELLAYFRNRAPLDDSGMPKDRFSAEMPDATLATLKIQPSEPRDSAVYFCASGLQVNTEAFFGQGTRLTVV.

For the CDR3, the DNA is TGTGCCAGCAGGTGGAACAGGGGTACTAGAATGGAGACCCAGTACTTC. Amino acids: CASRWNRGTRMETQYF. V and J are TRBV2 and TRBJ2-5; 7 bases line up with TRBD1. The CDR3 has 16 amino acids. CDR1 and CDR2 (germline): SNHLY, FYNNEI. Losses at the gene ends were 6 bases for V and 5 bases for J; bases not matched to a gene: 15.

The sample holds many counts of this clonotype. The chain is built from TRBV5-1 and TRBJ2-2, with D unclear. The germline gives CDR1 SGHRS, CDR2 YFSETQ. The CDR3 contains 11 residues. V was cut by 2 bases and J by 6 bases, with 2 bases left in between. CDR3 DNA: TGCGCCAGCAGCTTCGCCGGGGAGCTGTTTTTT. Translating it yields CASSFAGELFF.

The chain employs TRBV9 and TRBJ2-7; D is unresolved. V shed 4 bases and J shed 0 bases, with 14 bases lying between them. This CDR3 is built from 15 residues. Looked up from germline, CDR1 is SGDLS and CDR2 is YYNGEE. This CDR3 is CASSRLDGDSYEQYF. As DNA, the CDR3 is TGTGCCAGCAGCCGGCTGGACGGCGACTCCTACGAGCAGTACTTC.

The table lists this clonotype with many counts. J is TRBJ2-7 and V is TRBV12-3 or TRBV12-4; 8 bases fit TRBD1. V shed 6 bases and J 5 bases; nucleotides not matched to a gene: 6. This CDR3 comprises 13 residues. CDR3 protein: CASSDRGVNEQYF. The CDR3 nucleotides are TGTGCCAGCAGCGACAGGGGTGTCAACGAGCAGTACTTC.

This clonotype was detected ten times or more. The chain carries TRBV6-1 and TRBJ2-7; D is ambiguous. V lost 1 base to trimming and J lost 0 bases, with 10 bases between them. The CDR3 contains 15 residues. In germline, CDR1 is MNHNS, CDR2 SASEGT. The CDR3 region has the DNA TGTGCCAGCAGTGAAGTTCCATTGGACTCCTACGAGCAGTACTTC. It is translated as CASSEVPLDSYEQYF.

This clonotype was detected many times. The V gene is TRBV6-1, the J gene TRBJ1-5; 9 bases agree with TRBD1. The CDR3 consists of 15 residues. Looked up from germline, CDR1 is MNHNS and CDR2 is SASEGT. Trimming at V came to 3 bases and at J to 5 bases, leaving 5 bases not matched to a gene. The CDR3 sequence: CASSDSTGGDQPQHF. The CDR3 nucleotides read TGTGCCAGCAGTGATAGTACAGGGGGCGATCAGCCCCAGCATTTT.

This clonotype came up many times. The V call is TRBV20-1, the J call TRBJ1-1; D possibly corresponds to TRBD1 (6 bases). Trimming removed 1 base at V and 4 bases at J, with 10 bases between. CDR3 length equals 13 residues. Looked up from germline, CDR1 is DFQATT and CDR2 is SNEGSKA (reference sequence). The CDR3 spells CSARGWGPTEAFF. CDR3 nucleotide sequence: TGCAGTGCTAGAGGCTGGGGGCCCACTGAAGCTTTCTTT.

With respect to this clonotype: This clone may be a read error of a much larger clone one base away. The CDR3 coding sequence is TGTGCCAGCAACCAAGCGGGCAGAAATGAAAAACTGTTTTTT. Translation gives CASNQAGRNEKLFF. The chain recombines TRBV14 with TRBJ1-4; D not certain. This CDR3 is 14 amino acids long. CDR1 SGHDN and CDR2 FVKESK come from the germline V gene.

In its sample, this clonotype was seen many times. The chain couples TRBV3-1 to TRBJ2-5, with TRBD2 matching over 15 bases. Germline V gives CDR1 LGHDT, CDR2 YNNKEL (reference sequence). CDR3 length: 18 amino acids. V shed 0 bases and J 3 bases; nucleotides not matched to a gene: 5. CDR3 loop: CASSQDLGLAGGEETQYF. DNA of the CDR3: TGTGCCAGCAGCCAAGATCTTGGACTAGCGGGAGGGGAAGAGACCCAGTACTTC.

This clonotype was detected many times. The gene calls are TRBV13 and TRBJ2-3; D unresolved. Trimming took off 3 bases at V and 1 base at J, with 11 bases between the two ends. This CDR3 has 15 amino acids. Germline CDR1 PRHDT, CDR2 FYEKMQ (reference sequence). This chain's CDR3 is CASSLQASRTDTQYF. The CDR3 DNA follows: TGTGCCAGCAGCTTGCAGGCTAGTCGCACAGATACGCAGTATTTT. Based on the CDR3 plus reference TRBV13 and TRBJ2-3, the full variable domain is AAGVIQSPRHLIKEKRETATLKCYPIPRHDTVYWYQQGPGQDPQFLISFYEKMQSDKGSIPDRFSAQQFSDYHSELNMSSLELGDSALYFCASSLQASRTDTQYFGPGTRLTVL.

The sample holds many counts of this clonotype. Here the CDR3 reads CASSLAGQGSYGYTF. The CDR3 region has the DNA TGTGCCAGCAGCTTAGCTGGACAGGGAAGCTATGGCTACACCTTC. J is TRBJ1-2 and V is TRBV11-3; 8 positions match TRBD1. The CDR3 spans 15 residues. J gave up 4 bases and V 1 base, and 5 bases lay outside the gene matches. CDR1 is SGHNT and CDR2 is YENEEA in the germline V gene.